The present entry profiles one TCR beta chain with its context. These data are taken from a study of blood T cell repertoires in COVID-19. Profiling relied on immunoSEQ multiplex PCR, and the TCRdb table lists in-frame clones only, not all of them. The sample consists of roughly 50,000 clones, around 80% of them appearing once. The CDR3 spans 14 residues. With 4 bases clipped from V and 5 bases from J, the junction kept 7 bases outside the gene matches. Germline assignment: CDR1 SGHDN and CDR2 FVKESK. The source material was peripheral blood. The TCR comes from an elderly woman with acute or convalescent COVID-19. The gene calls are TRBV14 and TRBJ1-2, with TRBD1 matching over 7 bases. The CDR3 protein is CASSLLGTDYGYTF. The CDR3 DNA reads TGTGCCAGCAGCCTTCTCGGGACAGATTATGGCTACACCTTC.